This TCR beta chain is from a study of blood T cell repertoires in COVID-19. Across the study: Both acute and convalescent COVID-19 samples were obtained from the United States, Italy and Spain. PBMCs, B-cell-depleted T cells, or T cells were the source of the cDNA or gDNA that made up the material.

Authors' data handling: The authors estimated nucleated cell counts from reference gene primer amplification. The table came from immunoSEQ multiplex PCR; TCRdb's copy has only in-frame clones and leaves some out. D and trimming come from the DNA, and the V and J calls and clone size come from that table. The data contain about 240,000 clones, about 80% of them seen just once; the ten biggest clones take up 1.9%. V lost 3 bases, J lost 13 bases, and 22 bases lay in between. This CDR3 comprises 15 residues. Per germline, CDR1 KGHSH and CDR2 LQKENI. This TCR came from a man younger than 45 who had recovered from COVID-19. Sequenced input: peripheral blood. The chain couples TRBV18 to TRBJ2-1; the D gene is possibly TRBD2 (6 bases). The chain's CDR3 is CASSPSTFWVGGQFF. The CDR3 coding sequence is TGTGCCAGCTCACCCAGCACCTTCTGGGTGGGGGGACAGTTCTTC. Variable domain in full (rest from reference TRBV18 and TRBJ2-1): NAGVMQNPRHLVRRRGQEARLRCSPMKGHSHVYWYRQLPEEGLKFMVYLQKENIIDESGMPKERFSAEFPKEGPSILRIQQVVRGDSAAYFCASSPSTFWVGGQFFGPGTRLTVL.